The 6 T cell receptor beta chains presented below share a single source sample, sequenced in a study of shared clonotypes between healthy human individuals. Produced via immunoSEQ multiplex PCR; TCRdb's table is partial and in-frame only. The table includes millions of clones, 85% to 95% detected once. Sequencing was carried out using naive CD4+ T cells sorted from blood. Subset: CD45RA+ positively selected. The receptors come from a man between 18 and 35 years old in good health.

The chain is built from TRBV10-3 and TRBJ2-2; TRBD1 is a possible D gene (5 bases). Trimming removed 2 bases from V and 4 bases from J, with 8 bases in between. This CDR3 comprises 14 residues. From germline, CDR1 is ENHRY and CDR2 SYGVKD. This CDR3 reads CAISEGASTGELFF. Here the CDR3 DNA reads TGTGCCATCAGTGAGGGGGCTAGCACCGGGGAGCTGTTTTTT.

The CDR3 sequence: CASSSTPGNTIYF. CDR3 in DNA: TGTGCCAGTAGTTCAACACCTGGAAACACCATATATTTT. V usage is TRBV19 and J usage is TRBJ1-3; no clear D. The CDR3 sequence is 13 residues long. With 5 bases removed from V and 2 bases from J, the gap between germline ends came to 7 bases. Germline CDR1 reads LNHDA; CDR2 reads SQIVND (reference sequence). The complete variable domain, with remaining parts taken from reference TRBV19 and TRBJ1-3, reads DGGITQSPKYLFRKEGQNVTLSCEQNLNHDAMYWYRQDPGQGLRLIYYSQIVNDFQKGDIAEGYSVSREKKESFPLTVTSAQKNPTAFYLCASSSTPGNTIYFGEGSWLTVV.

V and J are TRBV10-1 and TRBJ2-1, with a possible D match to TRBD1 (6 bases). V lost 4 bases and J lost 8, with 15 bases in between. Per germline, CDR1 WNHNN and CDR2 SYGVQD (reference sequence). This CDR3 comprises 14 residues. As DNA, the CDR3 is TGCGCCAGCAGTGTGGGGGCGAAGAACGATGAGCAGTTCTTC. Protein product: CASSVGAKNDEQFF.

V is TRBV5-1 and J is TRBJ2-3; a weak D match, TRBD2 (5 bases). This CDR3 spans 15 amino acids. V lost 0 bases to trimming and J lost 3 bases, with 11 bases between them. Germline V gene sequence: CDR1 SGHRS, CDR2 YFSETQ. The CDR3 protein is CASSLESGNTDTQYF. CDR3 in DNA: TGCGCCAGCAGCTTGGAAAGCGGTAATACAGATACGCAGTATTTT.

The chain joins TRBV21-1 to TRBJ2-4; whether TRBD2, the table's D call, matches the DNA was not checked. TRBV21-1 is designated a pseudogene. This CDR3 comprises 15 residues. CDR3 amino acids: CASSGSETAKNIQYF. CDR3 nucleotides: TGTGCCAGCAGTGGTAGCGAAACCGCCAAAAACATTCAGTACTTC.

CDR3 protein: CASSNFGTGTYEQYF. The DNA of the CDR3 is TGTGCCAGTAGTAATTTTGGGACAGGGACATACGAGCAGTACTTC. The chain has TRBV19 and TRBJ2-7; 9 bases map to TRBD1. V lost 4 bases, J lost 4 bases, and 8 bases stayed unmatched. The CDR3 spans 15 residues. Germline CDR1 and CDR2: LNHDA and SQIVND (reference sequence).